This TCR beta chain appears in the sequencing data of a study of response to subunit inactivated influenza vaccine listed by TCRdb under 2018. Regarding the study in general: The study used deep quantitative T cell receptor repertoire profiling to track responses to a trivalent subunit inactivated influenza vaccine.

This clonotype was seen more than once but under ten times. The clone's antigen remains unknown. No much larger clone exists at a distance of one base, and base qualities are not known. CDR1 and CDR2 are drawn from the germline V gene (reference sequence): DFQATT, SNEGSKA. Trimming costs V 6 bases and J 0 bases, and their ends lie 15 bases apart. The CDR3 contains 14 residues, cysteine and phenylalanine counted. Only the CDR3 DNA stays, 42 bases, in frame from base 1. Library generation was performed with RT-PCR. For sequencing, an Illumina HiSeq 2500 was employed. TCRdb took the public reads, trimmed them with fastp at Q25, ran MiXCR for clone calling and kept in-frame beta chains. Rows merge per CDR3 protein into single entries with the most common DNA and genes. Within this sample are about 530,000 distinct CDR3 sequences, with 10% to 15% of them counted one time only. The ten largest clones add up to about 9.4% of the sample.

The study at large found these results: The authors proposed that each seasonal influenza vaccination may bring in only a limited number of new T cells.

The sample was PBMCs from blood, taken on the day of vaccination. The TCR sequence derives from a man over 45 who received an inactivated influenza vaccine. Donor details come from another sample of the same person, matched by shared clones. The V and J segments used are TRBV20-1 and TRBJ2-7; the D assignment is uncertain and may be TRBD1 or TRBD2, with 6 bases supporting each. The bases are TGCAGTGCCCAGGCGTGGGGGGCCTCCTACGAGCAGTACTTC. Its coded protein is CSAQAWGASYEQYF.